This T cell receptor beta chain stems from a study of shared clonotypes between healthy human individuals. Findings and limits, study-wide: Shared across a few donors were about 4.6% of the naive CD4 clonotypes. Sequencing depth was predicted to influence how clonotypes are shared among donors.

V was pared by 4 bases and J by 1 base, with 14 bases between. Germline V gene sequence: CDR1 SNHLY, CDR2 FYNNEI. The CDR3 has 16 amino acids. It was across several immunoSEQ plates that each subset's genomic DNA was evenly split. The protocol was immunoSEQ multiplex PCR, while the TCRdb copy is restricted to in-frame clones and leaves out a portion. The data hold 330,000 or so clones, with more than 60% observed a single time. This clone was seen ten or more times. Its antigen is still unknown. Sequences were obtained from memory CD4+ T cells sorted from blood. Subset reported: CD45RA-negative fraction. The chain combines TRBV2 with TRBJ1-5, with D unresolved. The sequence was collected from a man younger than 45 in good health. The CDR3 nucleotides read TGTGCCAGCAGTGTACCGGGGATTGGGAGCAATCAGCCCCAGCATTTT. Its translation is CASSVPGIGSNQPQHF.